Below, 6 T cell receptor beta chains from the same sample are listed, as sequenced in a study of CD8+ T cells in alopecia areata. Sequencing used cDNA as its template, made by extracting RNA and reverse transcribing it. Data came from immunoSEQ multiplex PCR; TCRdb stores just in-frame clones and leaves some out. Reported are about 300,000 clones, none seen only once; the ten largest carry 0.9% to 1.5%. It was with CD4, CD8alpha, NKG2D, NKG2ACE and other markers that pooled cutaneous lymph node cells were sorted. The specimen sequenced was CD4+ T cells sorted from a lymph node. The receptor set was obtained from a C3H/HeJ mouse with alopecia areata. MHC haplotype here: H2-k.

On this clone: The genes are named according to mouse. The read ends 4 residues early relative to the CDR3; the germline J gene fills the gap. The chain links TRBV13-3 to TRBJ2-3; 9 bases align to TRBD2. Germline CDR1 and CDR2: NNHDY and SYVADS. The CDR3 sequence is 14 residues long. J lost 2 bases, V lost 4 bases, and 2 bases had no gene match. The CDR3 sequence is CASSHWGVAETLYF. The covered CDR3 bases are TGTGCCAGCAGTCACTGGGGGGTTGCAGAA.

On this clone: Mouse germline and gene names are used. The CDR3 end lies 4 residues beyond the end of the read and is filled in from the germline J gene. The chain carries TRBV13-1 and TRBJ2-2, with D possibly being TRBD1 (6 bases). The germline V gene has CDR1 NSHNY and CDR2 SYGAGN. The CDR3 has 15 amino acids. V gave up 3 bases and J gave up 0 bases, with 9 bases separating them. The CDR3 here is CASSVRQANTGQLYF. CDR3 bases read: TGTGCCAGCAGTGTTCGACAGGCAAACACCGGG.

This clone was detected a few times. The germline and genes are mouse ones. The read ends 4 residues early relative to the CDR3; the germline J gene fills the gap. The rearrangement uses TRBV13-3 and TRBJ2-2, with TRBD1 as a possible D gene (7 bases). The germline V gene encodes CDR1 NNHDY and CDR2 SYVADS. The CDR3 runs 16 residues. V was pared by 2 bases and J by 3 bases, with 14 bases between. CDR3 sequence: CASSEGGGEDTGQLYF. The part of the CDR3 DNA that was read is TGTGCCAGCAGTGAGGGAGGGGGCGAGGACACCGGG.

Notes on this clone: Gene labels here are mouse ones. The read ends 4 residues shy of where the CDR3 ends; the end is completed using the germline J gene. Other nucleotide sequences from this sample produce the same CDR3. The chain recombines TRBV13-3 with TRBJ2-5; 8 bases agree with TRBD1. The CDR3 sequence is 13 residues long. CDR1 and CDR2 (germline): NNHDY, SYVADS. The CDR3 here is CASSPGGRDTQYF. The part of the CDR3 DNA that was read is TGTGCCAGCAGTCCAGGGGGCAGGGAC. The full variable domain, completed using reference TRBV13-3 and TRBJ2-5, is EAAVTQSPRSKVAVTGGKVTLSCHQTNNHDYMYWYRQDTGHGLRLIHYSYVADSTEKGDIPDGYKASRPSQENFSLILELASLSQTAVYFCASSPGGRDTQYFGPGTRLLVL.

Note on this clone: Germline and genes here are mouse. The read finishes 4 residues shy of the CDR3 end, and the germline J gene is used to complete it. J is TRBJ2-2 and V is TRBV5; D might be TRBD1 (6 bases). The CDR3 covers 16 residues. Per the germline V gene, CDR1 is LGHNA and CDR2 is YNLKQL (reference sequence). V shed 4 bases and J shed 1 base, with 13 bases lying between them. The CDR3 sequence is CASSPLQGINTGQLYF. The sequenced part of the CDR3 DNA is TGTGCCAGCAGCCCGCTACAGGGTATAAACACCGGG.

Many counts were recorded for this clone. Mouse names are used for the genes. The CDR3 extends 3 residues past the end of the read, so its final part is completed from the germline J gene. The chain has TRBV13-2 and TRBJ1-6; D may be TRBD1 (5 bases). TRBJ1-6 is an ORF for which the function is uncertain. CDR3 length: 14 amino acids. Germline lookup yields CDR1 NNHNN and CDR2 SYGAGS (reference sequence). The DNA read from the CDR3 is TGTGCCAGCGGTGTGGACACCGGTTACTTCGCC. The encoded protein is CASGVDTGYFA. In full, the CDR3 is CASGVDTGYFALYF.